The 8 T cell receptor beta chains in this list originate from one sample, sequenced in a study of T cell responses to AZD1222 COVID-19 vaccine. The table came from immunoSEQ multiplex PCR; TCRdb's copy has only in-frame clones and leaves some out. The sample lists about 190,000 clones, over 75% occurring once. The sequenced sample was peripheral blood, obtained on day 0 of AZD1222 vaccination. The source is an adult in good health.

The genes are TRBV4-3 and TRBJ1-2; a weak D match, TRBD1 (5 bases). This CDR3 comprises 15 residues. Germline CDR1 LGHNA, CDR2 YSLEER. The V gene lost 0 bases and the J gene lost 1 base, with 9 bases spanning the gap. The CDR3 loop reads CASSQEQEINYGYTF. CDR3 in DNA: TGCGCCAGCAGCCAAGAACAGGAGATTAACTATGGCTACACCTTC.

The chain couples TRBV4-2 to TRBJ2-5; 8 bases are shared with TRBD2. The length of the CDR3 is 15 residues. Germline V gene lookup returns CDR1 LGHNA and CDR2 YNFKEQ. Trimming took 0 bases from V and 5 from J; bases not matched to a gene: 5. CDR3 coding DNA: TGTGCCAGCAGCCAAGATCGGGGGGGCTACGAGACCCAGTACTTC. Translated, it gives CASSQDRGGYETQYF.

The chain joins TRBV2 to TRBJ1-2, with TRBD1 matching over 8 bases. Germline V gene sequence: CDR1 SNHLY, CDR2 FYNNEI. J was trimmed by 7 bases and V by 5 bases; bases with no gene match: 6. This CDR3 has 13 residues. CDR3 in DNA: TGTGCCAGCAGTAAAGGGACAGGCGGTGGCTACACCTTC. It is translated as CASSKGTGGGYTF.

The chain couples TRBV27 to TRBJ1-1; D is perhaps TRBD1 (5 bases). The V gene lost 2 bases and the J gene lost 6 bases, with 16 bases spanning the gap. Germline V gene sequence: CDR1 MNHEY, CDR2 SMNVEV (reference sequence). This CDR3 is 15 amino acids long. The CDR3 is CASSLTGEGVPEAFF. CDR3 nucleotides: TGTGCCAGCAGTTTAACGGGGGAAGGGGTCCCTGAAGCTTTCTTT.

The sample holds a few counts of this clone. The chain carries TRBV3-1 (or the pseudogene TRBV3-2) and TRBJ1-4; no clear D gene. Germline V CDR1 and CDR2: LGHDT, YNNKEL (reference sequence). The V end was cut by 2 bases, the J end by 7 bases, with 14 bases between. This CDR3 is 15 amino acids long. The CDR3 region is CASSQSTGRSEKLFF. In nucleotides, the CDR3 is TGTGCCAGCAGCCAATCTACGGGGAGGAGTGAAAAACTGTTTTTT.

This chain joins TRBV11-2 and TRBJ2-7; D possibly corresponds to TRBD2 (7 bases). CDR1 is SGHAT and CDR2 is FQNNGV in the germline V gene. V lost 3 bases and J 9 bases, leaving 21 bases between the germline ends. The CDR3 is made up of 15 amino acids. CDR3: CASSFLEGGASRQYV. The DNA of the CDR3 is TGTGCCAGCAGCTTCCTAGAGGGGGGGGCATCGAGGCAGTACGTC.

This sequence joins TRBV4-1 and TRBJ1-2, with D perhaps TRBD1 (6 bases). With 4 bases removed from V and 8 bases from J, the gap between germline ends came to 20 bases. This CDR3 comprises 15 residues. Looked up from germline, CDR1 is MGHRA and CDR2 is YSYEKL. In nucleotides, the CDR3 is TGCGCCAGCAGCCCGCTGTTAAACAGGGCACGGGGCTACACCTTC. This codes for CASSPLLNRARGYTF.

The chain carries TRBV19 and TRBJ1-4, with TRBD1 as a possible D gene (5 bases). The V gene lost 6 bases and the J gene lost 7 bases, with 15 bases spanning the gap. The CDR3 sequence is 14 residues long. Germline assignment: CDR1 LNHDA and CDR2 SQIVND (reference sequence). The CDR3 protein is CASSGTRRGEKLFF. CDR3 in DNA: TGTGCCAGTAGCGGGACCCGGAGGGGTGAAAAACTGTTTTTT.